Listed below are T cell receptor beta chains from one sample, sequenced in a study of OX40 agonist ivuxolimab in advanced cancers. Sequencing was performed with immunoSEQ multiplex PCR; in TCRdb, only in-frame clones are kept and a portion is missing. The sample holds 77,000 or so clones, around nine tenths seen once. The specimen was CD4+ or CD8+ T cells sorted from blood, collected in a trial of the OX40 agonist ivuxolimab. All receptors come from an adult with an advanced solid tumor such as melanoma, head and neck, liver or kidney cancer. The CDR3 runs from the conserved cysteine through the conserved F or W. The order of the fields is CDR3 length, J gene, D gene, V gene, clone size, CDR3 DNA, CDR3 protein. A D gene is named only where the DNA matches it firmly. The size entry is marked missing in some rows and otherwise reads once, few, many or a size class.

>14|TRBJ2-5|-|TRBV29-1|-
TGCAGCGTTGAAGCCCCTCGGCCCGTCGAAACCCAGTACTTC
CSVEAPRPVETQYF
>14|TRBJ2-1|-|TRBV9|-
TGTGCCAGCAGCGAGCCCTGGGGCTACAATGAGCAGTTCTTC
CASSEPWGYNEQFF
>14|TRBJ2-2|TRBD1|TRBV30|-
TGTGCCTGCCGGGGGAACAGGGGGATGGGGGAGCTGTTTTTT
CACRGNRGMGELFF
>11|TRBJ2-1|-|TRBV28|-
TGTGCCAGCAGTTTCCGGGGTGAGCAGTTCTTC
CASSFRGEQFF
>12|TRBJ1-1|TRBD1|TRBV19|-
TGTGCCAGTAGTGACAGGGTCAGTGAAGCTTTCTTT
CASSDRVSEAFF
>16|TRBJ1-2|TRBD1|TRBV9|once
TGTGCCAGCAGTGTGCACGACAGGGACCCTTTCGCTGGCTACACCTTC
CASSVHDRDPFAGYTF
>14|TRBJ1-4|TRBD1|TRBV27|-
TGTGCCAGCAGTTTGTCCAGGGGGGGGGAAAAACTGTTTTTT
CASSLSRGGEKLFF
>15|TRBJ2-3|-|TRBV6-6|-
TGTGCCAGCAGACGTGGGGGGACTCTTTTAAATACGCAGTATTTT
CASRRGGTLLNTQYF
>14|TRBJ2-1|-|TRBV18|-
TGTGCCAGCTCACCCCAGGGAGGCTACAATGAGCAGTTCTTC
CASSPQGGYNEQFF
>14|TRBJ1-1|-|TRBV5-1|-
TGCGCCAGCAGCTCGGGACCGCAGAACACTGAAGCTTTCTTT
CASSSGPQNTEAFF
>15|TRBJ2-1|-|TRBV9|-
TGTGCCAGCAGCGTAGGGCTGCTCACCTACAATGAGCAGTTCTTC
CASSVGLLTYNEQFF
>12|TRBJ1-2|-|TRBV6-1|-
TGTGCCAGCAGATCAGGGGTGGGTGGCTACACCTTC
CASRSGVGGYTF
>15|TRBJ2-1|TRBD2|TRBV6-5|-
TGTGCCAGCAACCAACTAGCGGGGGGTCGGAATGAGCAGTTCTTC
CASNQLAGGRNEQFF
>15|TRBJ1-2|-|TRBV11-2|-
TGTGCCAGCAGCTTAGCTGGGGCTTCTAACTATGGCTACACCTTC
CASSLAGASNYGYTF
>14|TRBJ2-7|TRBD2|TRBV5-1|-
TGCGCCAGCAGCTTGGAGGCGGGGGGCTACGAGCAGTACTTC
CASSLEAGGYEQYF
>15|TRBJ2-5|TRBD2|TRBV7-3|-
TGTGCCAGCACCCCGATGGGAGGGCATCAAGAGACCCAGTACTTC
CASTPMGGHQETQYF
>15|TRBJ2-2|-|TRBV5-1|-
TGCGCCAGCAGCTTGGACGGAATGGGGACCGGGGAGCTGTTTTTT
CASSLDGMGTGELFF
>14|TRBJ2-2|TRBD2|TRBV9|-
TGTGCCAGCAGCGTAGTGGGACTAGCCGGGGAGCTGTTTTTT
CASSVVGLAGELFF
>14|TRBJ2-2|-|TRBV19|-
TGTGCCAGTAGTATAAACAGGAACACCGGGGAGCTGTTTTTT
CASSINRNTGELFF
>12|TRBJ1-2|-|TRBV29-1|-
TGCAGCGTTGAACCCGTCAACTATGGCTACACCTTC
CSVEPVNYGYTF
>15|TRBJ1-4|-|TRBV28|-
TGTGCCAGCAGTCCCGATTCCTTGGCTAATGAAAAACTGTTTTTT
CASSPDSLANEKLFF
>15|TRBJ1-5|-|TRBV2|-
TGTGCCAGCAGTGAGGGAAGGGGAGGCAATCAGCCCCAGCATTTT
CASSEGRGGNQPQHF
>14|TRBJ1-5|-|TRBV4-1|few
TGCGCCAGCAGCACCCGGGACGGAAATCAGCCCCAGCATTTT
CASSTRDGNQPQHF
>14|TRBJ2-2|-|TRBV6-5|-
TGTGCCAGCACCAAGGGGGGTGGCACCGGGGAGCTGTTTTTT
CASTKGGGTGELFF
>12|TRBJ1-4|-|TRBV6-6|-
TGTGCCAGCAGCCTCGGGGGGGAAAAACTGTTTTTT
CASSLGGEKLFF
>13|TRBJ1-5|-|TRBV18|-
TGTGCCAGCTCACTCGGGGAGCAGCAGCCCCAGCATTTT
CASSLGEQQPQHF
>15|TRBJ1-5|-|TRBV10-2|-
TGCGCCAGCAGTGAGAGTCTTACAGGGAGTCAGCCCCAGCATTTT
CASSESLTGSQPQHF